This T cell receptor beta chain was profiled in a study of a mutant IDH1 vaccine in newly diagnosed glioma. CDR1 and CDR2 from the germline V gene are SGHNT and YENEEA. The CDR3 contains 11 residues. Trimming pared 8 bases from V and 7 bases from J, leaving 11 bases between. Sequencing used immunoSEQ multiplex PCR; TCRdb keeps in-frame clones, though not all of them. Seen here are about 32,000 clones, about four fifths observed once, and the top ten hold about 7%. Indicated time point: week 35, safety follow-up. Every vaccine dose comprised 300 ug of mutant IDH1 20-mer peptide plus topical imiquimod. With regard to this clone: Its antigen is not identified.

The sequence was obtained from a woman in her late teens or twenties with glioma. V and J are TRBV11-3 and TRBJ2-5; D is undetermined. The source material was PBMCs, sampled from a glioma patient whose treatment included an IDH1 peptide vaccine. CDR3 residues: CASSKVGTQYF. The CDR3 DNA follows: TGTGCCAGCTCCAAGGTGGGGACCCAGTACTTC.